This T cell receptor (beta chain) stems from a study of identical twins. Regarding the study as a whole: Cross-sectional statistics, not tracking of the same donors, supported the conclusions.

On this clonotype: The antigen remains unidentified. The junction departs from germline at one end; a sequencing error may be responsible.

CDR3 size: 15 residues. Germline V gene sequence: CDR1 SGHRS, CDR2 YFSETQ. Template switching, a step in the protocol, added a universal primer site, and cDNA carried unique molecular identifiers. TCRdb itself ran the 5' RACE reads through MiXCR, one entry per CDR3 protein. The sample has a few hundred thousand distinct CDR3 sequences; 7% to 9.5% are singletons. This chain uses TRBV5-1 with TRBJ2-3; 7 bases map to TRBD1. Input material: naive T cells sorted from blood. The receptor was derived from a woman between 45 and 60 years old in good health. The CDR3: CASSPGTATGDTHYF. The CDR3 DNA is TGCGCCAGCAGCCCAGGGACAGCTACAGGGGATACGCATTATTTT.